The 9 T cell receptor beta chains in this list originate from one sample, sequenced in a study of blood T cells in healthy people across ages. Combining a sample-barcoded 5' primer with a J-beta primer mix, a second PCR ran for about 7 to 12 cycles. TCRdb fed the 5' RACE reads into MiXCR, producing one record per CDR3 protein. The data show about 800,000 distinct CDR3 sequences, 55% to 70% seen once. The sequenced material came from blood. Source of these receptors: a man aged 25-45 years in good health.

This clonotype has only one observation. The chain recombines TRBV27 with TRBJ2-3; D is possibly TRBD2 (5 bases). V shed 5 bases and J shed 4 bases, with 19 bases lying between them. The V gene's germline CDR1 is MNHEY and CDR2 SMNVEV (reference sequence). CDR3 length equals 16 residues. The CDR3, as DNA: TGTGCCAGCAGTCCTTCGAACGGGGAGTATGCAGATACGCAGTATTTT. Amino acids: CASSPSNGEYADTQYF.

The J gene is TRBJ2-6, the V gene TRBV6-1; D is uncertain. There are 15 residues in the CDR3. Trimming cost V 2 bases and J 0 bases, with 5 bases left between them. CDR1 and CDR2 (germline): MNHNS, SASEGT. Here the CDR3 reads CASSERLSGANVLTF. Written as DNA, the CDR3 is TGTGCCAGCAGTGAACGGCTCTCTGGGGCCAACGTCCTGACTTTC.

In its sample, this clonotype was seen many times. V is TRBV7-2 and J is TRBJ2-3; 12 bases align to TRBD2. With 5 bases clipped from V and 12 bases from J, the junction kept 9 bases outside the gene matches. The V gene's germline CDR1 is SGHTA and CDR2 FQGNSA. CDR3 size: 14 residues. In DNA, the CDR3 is TGTGCCAGCAGCCCTCGGACTAGCGGGGAGCATCAGTATTTT. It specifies CASSPRTSGEHQYF.

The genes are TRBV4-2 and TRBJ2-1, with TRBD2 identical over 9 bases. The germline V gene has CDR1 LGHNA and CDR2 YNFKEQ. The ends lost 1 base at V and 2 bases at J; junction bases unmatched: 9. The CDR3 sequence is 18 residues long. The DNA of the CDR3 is TGTGCCAGCAGCCAAGCTCGGGTTAAGCGGGGGGCCTACAATGAGCAGTTCTTC. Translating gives CASSQARVKRGAYNEQFF.

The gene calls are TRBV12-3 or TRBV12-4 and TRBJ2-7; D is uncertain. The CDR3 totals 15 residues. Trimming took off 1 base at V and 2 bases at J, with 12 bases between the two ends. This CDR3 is CASSLGFRPTYEQYF. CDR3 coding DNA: TGTGCCAGCAGTTTAGGCTTCCGGCCCACCTACGAGCAGTACTTC.

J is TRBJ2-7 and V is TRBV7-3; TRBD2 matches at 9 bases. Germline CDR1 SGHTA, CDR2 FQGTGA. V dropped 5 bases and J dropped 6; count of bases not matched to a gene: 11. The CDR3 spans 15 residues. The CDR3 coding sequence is TGTGCCAGCAGCGTCACGCCGGGACTAGCAACCGAGCAGTACTTC. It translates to CASSVTPGLATEQYF.

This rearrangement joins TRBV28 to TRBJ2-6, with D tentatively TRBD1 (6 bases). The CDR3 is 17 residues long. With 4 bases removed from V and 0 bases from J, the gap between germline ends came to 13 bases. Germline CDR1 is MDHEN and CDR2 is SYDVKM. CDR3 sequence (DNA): TGTGCCAGCAGTTCAGGGGAAGGGTTCTCTGGGGCCAACGTCCTGACTTTC. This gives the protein CASSSGEGFSGANVLTF.

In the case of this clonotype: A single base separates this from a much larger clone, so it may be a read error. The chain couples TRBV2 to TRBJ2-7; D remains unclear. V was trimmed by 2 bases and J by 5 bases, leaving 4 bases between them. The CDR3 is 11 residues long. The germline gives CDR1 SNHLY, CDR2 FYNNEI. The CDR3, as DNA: TGTGCCAGCAGTGAATCCCACGAGCAGTACTTC. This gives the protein CASSESHEQYF.

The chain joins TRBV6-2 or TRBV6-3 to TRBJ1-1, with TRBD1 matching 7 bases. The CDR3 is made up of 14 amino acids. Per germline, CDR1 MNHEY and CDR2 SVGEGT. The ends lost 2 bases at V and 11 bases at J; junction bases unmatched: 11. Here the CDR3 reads CASSYPTSGGPAFF. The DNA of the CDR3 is TGTGCCAGCAGTTACCCCACCTCAGGGGGACCCGCTTTCTTT.